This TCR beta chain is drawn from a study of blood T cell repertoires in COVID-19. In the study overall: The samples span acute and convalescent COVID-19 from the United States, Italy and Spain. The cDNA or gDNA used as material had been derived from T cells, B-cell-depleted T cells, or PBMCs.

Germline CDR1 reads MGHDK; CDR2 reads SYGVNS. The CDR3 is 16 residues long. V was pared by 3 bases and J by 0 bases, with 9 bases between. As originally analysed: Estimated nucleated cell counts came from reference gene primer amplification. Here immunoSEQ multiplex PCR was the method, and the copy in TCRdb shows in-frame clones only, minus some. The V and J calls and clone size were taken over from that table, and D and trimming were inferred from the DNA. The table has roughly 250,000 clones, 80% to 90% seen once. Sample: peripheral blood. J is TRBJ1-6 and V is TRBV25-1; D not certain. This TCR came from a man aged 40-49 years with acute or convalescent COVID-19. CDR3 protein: CASSEIQSSYNSPLHF. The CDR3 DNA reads TGTGCCAGCAGTGAGATACAGAGCTCCTATAATTCACCCCTCCACTTT.